This T cell receptor (beta chain) was captured in a study of T cell responses to AZD1222 COVID-19 vaccine. CDR1 LGHNA and CDR2 YNFKEQ come from the germline V gene. Trimming removed 0 bases from V and 1 base from J, with 20 bases in between. This CDR3 is built from 19 residues. TCRdb's table, derived via immunoSEQ multiplex PCR, lists solely in-frame clones and lacks some. The sample comprises roughly 150,000 clones, roughly 90% of which are singletons, and more than 0.9% rests with the top ten. The receptor's source is an adult who received the AZD1222 COVID-19 vaccine. The starting material was peripheral blood, obtained 28 days after the second AZD1222 dose. The rearrangement uses TRBV4-2 and TRBJ2-3; weak D call: TRBD2 (5 bases). CDR3 sequence: CASSQDWVAGPQGTDTQYF. The CDR3 DNA follows: TGTGCCAGCAGCCAAGACTGGGTCGCGGGCCCCCAGGGCACAGATACGCAGTATTTT.